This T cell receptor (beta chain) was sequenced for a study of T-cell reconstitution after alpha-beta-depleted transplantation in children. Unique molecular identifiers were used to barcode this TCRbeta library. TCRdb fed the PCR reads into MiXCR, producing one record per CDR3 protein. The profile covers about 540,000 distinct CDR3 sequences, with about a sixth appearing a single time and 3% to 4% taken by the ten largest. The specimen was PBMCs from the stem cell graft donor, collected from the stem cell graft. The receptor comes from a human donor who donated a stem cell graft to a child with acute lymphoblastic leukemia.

The CDR3 region is CASSRTGLDEQYF. The CDR3 coding sequence is TGTGCCAGCAGTAGGACAGGGTTGGACGAGCAGTACTTC. V is TRBV27 and J is TRBJ2-7, with 8 bases identical to TRBD1. The CDR3 consists of 13 residues. Per the germline V gene, CDR1 is MNHEY and CDR2 is SMNVEV (reference sequence). Germline trimming cut 5 bases from V and 5 bases from J; bases unmatched to any gene: 5.